This TCR beta chain is drawn from a study of T cell repertoires in cytomegalovirus infection. This clonotype occurred many times. TCRdb re-analysed the reads in MiXCR, keeping a single row per CDR3 protein. The data contain more than 200,000 distinct CDR3 sequences, less than 9.5% of them seen just once; the ten biggest clones take up roughly 15%. CDR1 is SGHVS, CDR2 FNYEAQ, per germline. The CDR3 covers 15 residues. V was shortened by 5 bases and J by 3 bases, with 14 bases between the two germline ends. This clonotype was obtained from a human donor in good health (CMV status not recorded). Some clones in this sample may be carry-over from other donors' samples. Sequences were obtained from PBMCs. The chain combines TRBV7-6 with TRBJ2-1; a weak D match, TRBD2 (6 bases). In DNA, the CDR3 is TGTGCCAGCAGCGAAATGTCGGGACTCTACAATGAGCAGTTCTTC. It is translated as CASSEMSGLYNEQFF.